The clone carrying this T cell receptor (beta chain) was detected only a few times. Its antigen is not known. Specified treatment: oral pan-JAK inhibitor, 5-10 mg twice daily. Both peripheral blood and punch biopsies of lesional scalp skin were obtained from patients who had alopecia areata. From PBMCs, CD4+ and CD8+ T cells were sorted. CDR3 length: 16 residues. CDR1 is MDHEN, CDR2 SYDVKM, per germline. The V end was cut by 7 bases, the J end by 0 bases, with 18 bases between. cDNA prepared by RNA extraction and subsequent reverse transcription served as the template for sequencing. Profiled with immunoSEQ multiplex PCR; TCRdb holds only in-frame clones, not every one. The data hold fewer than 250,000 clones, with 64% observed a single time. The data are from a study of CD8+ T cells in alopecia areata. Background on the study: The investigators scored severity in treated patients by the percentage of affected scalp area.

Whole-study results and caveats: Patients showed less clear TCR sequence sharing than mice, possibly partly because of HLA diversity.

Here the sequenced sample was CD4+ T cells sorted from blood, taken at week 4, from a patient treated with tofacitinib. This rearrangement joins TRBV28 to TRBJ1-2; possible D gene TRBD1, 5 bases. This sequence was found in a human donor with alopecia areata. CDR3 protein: CASMQGVITPNYGYTF. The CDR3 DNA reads TGTGCCAGCATGCAGGGCGTAATAACGCCTAACTATGGCTACACCTTC.